The present entry profiles one T cell receptor beta chain with its context. Its antigen remains unknown. The sample is drawn from a study of shared clonotypes between healthy human individuals. Study-level points and caveats: Sequencing depth was expected to influence donor clonotype sharing.

The authors distributed each subset's genomic DNA evenly over several immunoSEQ plates. Assay used: immunoSEQ multiplex PCR; TCRdb lists only in-frame clones, some missing. The sample contains 2 million to 2.5 million clones, approximately 96% of which appear only once. V dropped 2 bases and J dropped 4; count of bases not matched to a gene: 4. CDR3 size: 14 residues. Germline loops: CDR1 GTSNPN, CDR2 SVGIG (reference sequence). The sample was naive CD4+ T cells sorted from blood. The subset here: CD45RA+ positively selected. V and J are TRBV30 and TRBJ1-5, with TRBD1 matching 8 bases. This TCR derives from a man aged 18 to 35 in good health. The CDR3 spells CAWSPDRGNQPQHF. CDR3 nucleotides: TGTGCCTGGAGTCCCGACAGGGGAAATCAGCCCCAGCATTTT.